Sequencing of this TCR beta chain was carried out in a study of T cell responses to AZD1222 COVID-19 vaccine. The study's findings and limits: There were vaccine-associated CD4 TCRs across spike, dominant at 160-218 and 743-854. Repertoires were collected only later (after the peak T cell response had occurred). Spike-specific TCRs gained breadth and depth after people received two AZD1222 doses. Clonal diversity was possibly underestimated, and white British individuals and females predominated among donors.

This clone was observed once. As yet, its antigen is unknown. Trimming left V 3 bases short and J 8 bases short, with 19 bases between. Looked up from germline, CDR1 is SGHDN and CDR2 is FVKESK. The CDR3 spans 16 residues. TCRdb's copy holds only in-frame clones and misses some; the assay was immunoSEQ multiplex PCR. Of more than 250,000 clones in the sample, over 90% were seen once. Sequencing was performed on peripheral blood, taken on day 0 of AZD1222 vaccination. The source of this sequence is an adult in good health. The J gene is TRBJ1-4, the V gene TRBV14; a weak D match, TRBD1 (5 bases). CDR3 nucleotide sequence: TGTGCCAGCAGCCACCACCCAGGGACCCCGGGGGAAAAACTGTTTTTT. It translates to CASSHHPGTPGEKLFF.